This TCR beta chain was retrieved from a study of long-term antiretroviral therapy in people with HIV. Study-wide results and limits: Transplant-donor-level diversity was not reached after ART, though diversity increased.

This was the immunoSEQ v3.0 assay at survey level. Assay used: immunoSEQ multiplex PCR; TCRdb lists only in-frame clones, some missing. The sample shows 15,000 to 20,000 clones, over 70% of them seen only once. CDR1 and CDR2 from the germline V gene are SGHNT and YENEEA. The V end was cut by 7 bases, the J end by 2 bases, with 14 bases between. The CDR3 totals 14 residues. Every donor contributed at least one pre-ART and at least two post-ART PBMC samples. This clone appeared once. Its antigen is currently unknown. This TCR was sampled from a woman in her fifties or sixties with HIV. Sequencing used unsorted PBMCs, obtained 1.5 years before starting antiretroviral therapy. V gene TRBV11-3 combines with J gene TRBJ1-1, with a tentative D call TRBD1 (5 bases). The CDR3 nucleotides read TGTGCCAGCAAACCCCAGACAGCAAACACTGAAGCTTTCTTT. The encoded protein is CASKPQTANTEAFF.